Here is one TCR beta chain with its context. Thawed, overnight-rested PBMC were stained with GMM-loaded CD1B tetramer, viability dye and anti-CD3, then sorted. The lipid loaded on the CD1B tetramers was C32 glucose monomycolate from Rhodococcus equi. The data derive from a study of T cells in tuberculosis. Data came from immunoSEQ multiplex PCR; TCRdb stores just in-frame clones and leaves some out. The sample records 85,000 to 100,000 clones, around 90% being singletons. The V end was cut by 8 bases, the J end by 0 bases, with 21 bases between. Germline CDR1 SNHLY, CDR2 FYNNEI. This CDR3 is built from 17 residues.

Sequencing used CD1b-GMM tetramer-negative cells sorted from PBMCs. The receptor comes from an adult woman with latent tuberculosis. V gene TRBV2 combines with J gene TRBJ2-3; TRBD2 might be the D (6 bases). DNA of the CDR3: TGTGCCAGCGGTCCCCCTACGGACTACCGAAGCACAGATACGCAGTATTTT. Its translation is CASGPPTDYRSTDTQYF.